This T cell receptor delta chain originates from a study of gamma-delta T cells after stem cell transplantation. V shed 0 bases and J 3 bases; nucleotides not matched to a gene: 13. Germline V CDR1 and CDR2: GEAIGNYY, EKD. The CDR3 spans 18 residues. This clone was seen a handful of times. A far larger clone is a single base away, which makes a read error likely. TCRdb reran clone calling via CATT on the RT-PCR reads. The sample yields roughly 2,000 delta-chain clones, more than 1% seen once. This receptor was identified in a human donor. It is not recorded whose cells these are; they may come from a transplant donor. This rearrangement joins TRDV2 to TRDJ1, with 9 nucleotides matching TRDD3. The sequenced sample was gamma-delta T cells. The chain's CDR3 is CACDTLSGGYHYADKLIF. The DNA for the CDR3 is TGTGCCTGTGACACCTTATCCGGGGGATACCATTACGCCGATAAACTCATCTTT.